What follows describes a single T cell receptor (beta chain). The data were obtained in a study of T cell repertoires in cytomegalovirus infection. TCRdb processed the reads anew with MiXCR; each CDR3 protein has one entry. Of roughly 640,000 distinct CDR3 sequences in the sample, around 24% are singletons; the top ten hold approximately 8.2%. With V trimmed by 3 bases and J by 4 bases, 3 bases remained unmatched. The CDR3 has 15 amino acids. Germline V gene data show CDR1 as SGHTA and CDR2 as FQGTGA. The sample consisted of CD8+ T cells from PBMCs. The TCR originated in a human donor in good health (CMV status not recorded). Some clones in this sample may be carry-over from other donors' samples. The chain joins TRBV7-3 to TRBJ2-3; 11 bases map to TRBD2. CDR3 DNA sequence: TGTGCCAGCAGCTTTAGCGGGGGGGGATCAGATACGCAGTATTTT. It yields the protein CASSFSGGGSDTQYF.